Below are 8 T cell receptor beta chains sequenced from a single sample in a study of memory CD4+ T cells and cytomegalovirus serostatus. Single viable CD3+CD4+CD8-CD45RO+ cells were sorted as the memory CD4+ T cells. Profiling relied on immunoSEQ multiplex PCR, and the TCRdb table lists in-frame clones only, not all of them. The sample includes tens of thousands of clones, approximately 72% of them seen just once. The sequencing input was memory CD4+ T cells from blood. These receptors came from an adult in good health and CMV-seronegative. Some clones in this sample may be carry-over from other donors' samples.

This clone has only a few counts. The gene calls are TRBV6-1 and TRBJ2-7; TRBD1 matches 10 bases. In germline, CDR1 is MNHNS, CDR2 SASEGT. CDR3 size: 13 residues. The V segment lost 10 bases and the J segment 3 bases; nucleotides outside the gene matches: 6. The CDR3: CAMSGTGVYEQYF. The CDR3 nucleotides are TGTGCCATGAGTGGGACAGGGGTCTACGAGCAGTACTTC.

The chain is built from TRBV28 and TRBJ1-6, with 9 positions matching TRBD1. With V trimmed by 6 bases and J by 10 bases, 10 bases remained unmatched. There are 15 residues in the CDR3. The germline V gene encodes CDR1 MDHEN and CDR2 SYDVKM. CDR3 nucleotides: TGTGCCAGCAGCTCTCGCACAGGGGGCCCCTCACCCCTCCACTTT. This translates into CASSSRTGGPSPLHF.

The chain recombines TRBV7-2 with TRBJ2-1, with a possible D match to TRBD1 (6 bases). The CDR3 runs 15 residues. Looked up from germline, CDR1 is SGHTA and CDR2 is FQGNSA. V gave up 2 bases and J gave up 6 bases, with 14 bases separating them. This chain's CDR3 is CASSLTVLGGNEQFF. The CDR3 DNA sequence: TGTGCCAGCAGCTTAACGGTGTTAGGGGGCAATGAGCAGTTCTTC.

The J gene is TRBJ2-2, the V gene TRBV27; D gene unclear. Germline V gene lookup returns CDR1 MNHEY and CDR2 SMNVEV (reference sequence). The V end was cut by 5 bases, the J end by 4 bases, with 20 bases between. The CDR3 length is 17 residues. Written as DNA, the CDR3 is TGTGCCAGCAGTCCTTCGCCTAATACCCTGATCACCGGGGAGCTGTTTTTT. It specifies CASSPSPNTLITGELFF.

The CDR3 is CASSLNPRNPYEQYF. CDR3 bases: TGTGCCAGCAGCCTCAACCCACGGAATCCCTACGAGCAGTACTTC. This rearrangement joins TRBV7-8 to TRBJ2-7; D ambiguous. The germline V and J ends were trimmed by 5 bases and 2 bases, with 16 bases remaining between them. Germline CDR1 and CDR2: SGHVS and FQNEAQ. The CDR3 extends over 15 amino acids.

The CDR3 sequence: CSAQGAEGYTF. In DNA form, the CDR3 reads TGCAGCGCACAGGGAGCGGAAGGCTACACCTTC. This chain links TRBV29-1 with TRBJ1-2, with a weak D call TRBD1 (6 bases). V was shortened by 7 bases and J by 8 bases, with 14 bases between the two germline ends. Germline-derived CDR1 and CDR2 are SQVTM and ANQGSEA. This CDR3 is 11 amino acids long. Together with reference TRBV29-1 and TRBJ1-2, the CDR3 gives the full variable domain: SAVISQKPSRDICQRGTSLTIQCQVDSQVTMMFWYRQQPGQSLTLIATANQGSEATYESGFVIDKFPISRPNLTFSTLTVSNMSPEDSSIYLCSAQGAEGYTFGSGTRLTVV.

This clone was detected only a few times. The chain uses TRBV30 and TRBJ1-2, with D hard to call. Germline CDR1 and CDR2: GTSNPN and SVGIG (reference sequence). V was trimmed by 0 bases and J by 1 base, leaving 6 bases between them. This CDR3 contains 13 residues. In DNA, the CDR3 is TGTGCCTGGAGTGTCACGGTTAACTATGGCTACACCTTC. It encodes CAWSVTVNYGYTF.

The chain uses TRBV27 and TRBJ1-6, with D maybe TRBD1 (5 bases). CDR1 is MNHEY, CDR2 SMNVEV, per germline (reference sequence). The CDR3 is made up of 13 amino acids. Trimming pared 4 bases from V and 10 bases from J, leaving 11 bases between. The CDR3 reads CASSYNGDSPLHF. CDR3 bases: TGTGCCAGCAGTTATAACGGGGACTCACCCCTCCACTTT.